The 26 T cell receptor beta chains given below trace back to one sample, sequenced in a study of naive and memory T cell subsets (TCRdb year 2017). Study-wide findings and limitations: A few larger clonotypes were present in naive repertoires, particularly the CD8 repertoires, and these clonotypes were possibly memory cells re-expressing CD45RA.

What these receptors recognize is not known. Libraries came from UMI-ligation and nested PCR. Sequencer: Illumina MiSeq. The beta constant-region primer was an equimolar mix of two oligonucleotides covering both TRBC1 and TRBC2. The ligated cDNA went through four rounds of PCR with nested alpha and beta constant-region primers together with the SP2 primer. TCRdb passed the public sequencing reads through fastp at Q25 and MiXCR, retaining productive beta sequences. Every entry covers one CDR3 protein and lists the most common genes and DNA from its rows. The sample table lists 150,000 or so distinct CDR3 sequences, approximately 22% of them with a count of one. 0.11% of the sample is in the top ten clones. Sequencing was done on a sample of naive CD4+ T cells from blood. The cell subset or site label on this specimen signifies: naive T cells, CD45RA high CD27+. The receptor set was obtained from a human donor in good health.

This clonotype was observed a handful of times. The chain employs TRBV20-1 and TRBJ1-5; D gene unclear. V lost 3 bases, J lost 0 bases, and 9 bases lay in between. The CDR3 is 14 amino acids. CDR1 DFQATT and CDR2 SNEGSKA come from the germline V gene (reference sequence). Here the CDR3 DNA reads TGCAGTGCTAGGAGGGATTATAGCAATCAGCCCCAGCATTTT. This encodes CSARRDYSNQPQHF.

The table lists this clonotype with many counts. The rearrangement joins TRBV28 to TRBJ2-2; TRBD2 matches at 8 bases. CDR1 is MDHEN and CDR2 is SYDVKM in the germline V gene. The CDR3 has 17 residues. With 2 bases clipped from V and 6 bases from J, the junction kept 11 bases outside the gene matches. CDR3 bases: TGTGCCAGCAGTTTAGGAGCCGCTAGCGGGTTACCCGGGGAGCTGTTTTTT. The encoded protein is CASSLGAASGLPGELFF.

This clonotype has only one observation. This may arise from a read error, as a much more abundant clone is one base away. The V gene is TRBV3-1, the J gene TRBJ2-1, with D possibly matching TRBD1 (6 bases). Germline CDR1 LGHDT, CDR2 YNNKEL (reference sequence). The CDR3 runs to 13 residues. CDR3 residues: CAISPIQGSEQFF. CDR3 bases: TGTGCCATCAGCCCGATTCAGGGGAGTGAGCAGTTCTTC.

This clonotype occurred a few times. This sequence joins TRBV28 and TRBJ2-7, with D uncertain. CDR1 and CDR2 (germline): MDHEN, SYDVKM. This CDR3 has 13 residues. The V end lost 5 bases, the J end lost 2 bases, and 10 bases lay between the germline ends. For the CDR3, the DNA is TGTGCCAGCAGTATCCCCAGGCCCTACGAGCAGTACTTC. It is translated as CASSIPRPYEQYF.

The chain carries TRBV20-1 and TRBJ1-1; weak D call: TRBD1 (5 bases). CDR1 is DFQATT, CDR2 SNEGSKA, per germline (reference sequence). Trimming took off 6 bases at V and 4 bases at J, with 12 bases between the two ends. This CDR3 comprises 12 residues. This CDR3 reads CSATSGGTEAFF. For the CDR3, the DNA is TGCAGTGCAACCAGTGGGGGCACTGAAGCTTTCTTT.

In this sample, this clonotype turned up many times. V and J are TRBV28 and TRBJ2-3; D not certain. The CDR3 has 13 residues. Trimming cost V 10 bases and J 1 base, with 12 bases left between them. CDR1 is MDHEN, CDR2 SYDVKM, per germline. CDR3 nucleotide sequence: TGTGCCACGATACGACCGGGCACAGATACGCAGTATTTT. This gives the protein CATIRPGTDTQYF.

In its sample, this clonotype was seen a few times. The chain combines TRBV12-3 or TRBV12-4 with TRBJ2-7; TRBD2 aligns across 10 bases. V trimming: 0 bases; J trimming: 2 bases; junction bases outside the gene matches: 13. There are 19 residues in the CDR3. The CDR3 DNA reads TGTGCCAGCAGTTTAGCCCATATCAGAACCGGGACTAGCGCCTACGAGCAGTACTTC. Translation: CASSLAHIRTGTSAYEQYF.

This clonotype was counted a single time. The rearrangement joins TRBV15 to TRBJ2-2; unclear D gene. Trimming shortened V by 4 bases and J by 7 bases, and 10 bases separated the two germline ends. The germline V gene has CDR1 LNHNV and CDR2 YYDKDF (reference sequence). The CDR3 spans 13 residues. CDR3 sequence reads: CATSTRVNGELFF. In DNA form, the CDR3 reads TGTGCCACCAGCACCCGGGTGAACGGGGAGCTGTTTTTT.

The V and J genes are TRBV18 and TRBJ2-1; D possibly matches TRBD1 or TRBD2 (5 bases each). The CDR3 spans 16 residues. CDR1 and CDR2 from the germline V gene are KGHSH and LQKENI. V lost 1 base to trimming and J lost 2 bases, with 12 bases between them. The CDR3 loop reads CASSPLGVWAYNEQFF. The CDR3 DNA sequence: TGTGCCAGCTCACCACTGGGGGTGTGGGCCTACAATGAGCAGTTCTTC.

For this clonotype: Compared with germline, one end of the junction differs, possibly owing to a read error. V usage is TRBV12-3 or TRBV12-4 and J usage is TRBJ2-3, with a possible D match to TRBD1 (5 bases). This CDR3 is built from 13 residues. CDR3 DNA: TGTGCTAGCACCGGCAGGGGCACAGATACGCAGTATTTT. It translates to CASTGRGTDTQYF.

The chain couples TRBV19 to TRBJ1-1; 7 nucleotides align to TRBD1. Germline CDR1 is LNHDA and CDR2 is SQIVND (reference sequence). The CDR3 is made up of 13 amino acids. The ends lost 9 bases at V and 1 base at J; junction bases unmatched: 5. The DNA for the CDR3 is TGTGCCAGCCTGGGACAGACGAACACTGAAGCTTTCTTT. It translates to CASLGQTNTEAFF.

This clonotype was picked up a small number of times. The V gene is TRBV6-6, the J gene TRBJ1-5; the D gene is possibly TRBD1 (5 bases). Trimming removed 6 bases at V and 0 bases at J, with 12 bases between. CDR1 is MNHNY, CDR2 SVGAGI, per germline (reference sequence). The CDR3 length is 15 residues. CDR3 region: CASRPGIYSNQPQHF. The CDR3, as DNA: TGTGCCAGCAGACCAGGGATCTATAGCAATCAGCCCCAGCATTTT.

V gene TRBV6-1 combines with J gene TRBJ2-4; TRBD1 matches at 9 bases. Germline values: CDR1 MNHNS, CDR2 SASEGT. This CDR3 comprises 14 residues. V lost 6 bases, J lost 6 bases, and 6 bases stayed unmatched. As DNA, the CDR3 is TGTGCCAGCAGCAAGAACAGGGGGCCAAACATTCAGTACTTC. This codes for CASSKNRGPNIQYF.

This clonotype appeared a single time. CDR3 in DNA: TGCGCCAGCAGATCACAGGCGGACACTGAAGCTTTCTTT. Protein: CASRSQADTEAFF. The V call is TRBV5-1, the J call TRBJ1-1, with D possibly TRBD1 on 5 matching bases. The germline CDR1 and CDR2 sequences are SGHRS and YFSETQ. Trimming removed 5 bases at V and 3 bases at J, with 11 bases between. This CDR3 is 13 amino acids long.

This clonotype was counted between two and nine times. The genes are TRBV19 and TRBJ1-2, with 7 positions matching TRBD1. Germline V gene data show CDR1 as LNHDA and CDR2 as SQIVND (reference sequence). The CDR3 is made up of 14 amino acids. Trimming took 3 bases from V and 2 from J; bases not matched to a gene: 3. CDR3 nucleotide sequence: TGTGCCAGTAGTATGGACAGGAGAAACTATGGCTACACCTTC. It codes for CASSMDRRNYGYTF. Filled out from reference TRBV19 and TRBJ1-2, the complete variable domain reads DGGITQSPKYLFRKEGQNVTLSCEQNLNHDAMYWYRQDPGQGLRLIYYSQIVNDFQKGDIAEGYSVSREKKESFPLTVTSAQKNPTAFYLCASSMDRRNYGYTFGSGTRLTVV.

This chain joins TRBV12-3 or TRBV12-4 and TRBJ2-1, with TRBD2 identical over 8 bases. The length of the CDR3 is 16 residues. Losses at the gene ends were 3 bases for V and 0 bases for J; bases not matched to a gene: 4. The CDR3 region has the DNA TGTGCCAGCAGTTTCGGGGGGACTAGCTCCTACAATGAGCAGTTCTTC. Translating it yields CASSFGGTSSYNEQFF.

This clonotype was seen at least ten times. This rearrangement joins TRBV11-3 to TRBJ2-1, with D unresolved. V was shortened by 5 bases and J by 5 bases, with 4 bases between the two germline ends. This CDR3 region has 11 residues. Per germline, CDR1 SGHNT and CDR2 YENEEA. The DNA for the CDR3 is TGTGCCAGCAGCCGGAACAATGAGCAGTTCTTC. Its protein product is CASSRNNEQFF.

The sample holds a few counts of this clonotype. This chain joins TRBV2 and TRBJ2-7; no firm D call. This CDR3 has 14 amino acids. The V gene lost 3 bases and the J gene lost 0 bases, with 9 bases spanning the gap. Germline loops: CDR1 SNHLY, CDR2 FYNNEI. The CDR3 DNA reads as TGTGCCAGCAGTGAGACGGCCGTCTCCTACGAGCAGTACTTC. Encoded protein: CASSETAVSYEQYF. The full variable domain, with the rest looked up from reference TRBV2 and TRBJ2-7, is EPEVTQTPSHQVTQMGQEVILRCVPISNHLYFYWYRQILGQKVEFLVSFYNNEISEKSEIFDDQFSVERPDGSNFTLKIRSTKLEDSAMYFCASSETAVSYEQYFGPGTRLTVT.

The chain joins TRBV11-2 to TRBJ2-7; 8 bases line up with TRBD2. The CDR3 has 15 amino acids. The junction had 9 bases not matched to a gene; V was cut back by 5 bases and J by 3 bases. CDR1 and CDR2 (germline): SGHAT, FQNNGV. Here the CDR3 DNA reads TGTGCCAGCAGCCGAGAACTAGCGGCTTACTACGAGCAGTACTTC. Protein sequence: CASSRELAAYYEQYF. The full variable domain, completed using reference TRBV11-2 and TRBJ2-7, is EAGVAQSPRYKIIEKRQSVAFWCNPISGHATLYWYQQILGQGPKLLIQFQNNGVVDDSQLPKDRFSAERLKGVDSTLKIQPAKLEDSAVYLCASSRELAAYYEQYFGPGTRLTVT.

In its sample, this clonotype was seen many times. The chain carries TRBV2 and TRBJ2-1; 9 nucleotides agree with TRBD1. The CDR3 covers 15 residues. Looked up from germline, CDR1 is SNHLY and CDR2 is FYNNEI. Unmatched junction bases numbered 6, after V lost 6 bases and J lost 3 bases. The CDR3 bases are TGTGCCAGCAGGGGGACAGGGCAATTCTACAATGAGCAGTTCTTC. It translates to CASRGTGQFYNEQFF.

This clonotype was counted between two and nine times. The rearrangement uses TRBV20-1 and TRBJ2-3; 12 bases are shared with TRBD2. V trimming: 3 bases; J trimming: 4 bases; junction bases outside the gene matches: 2. Germline V gene data show CDR1 as DFQATT and CDR2 as SNEGSKA (reference sequence). The CDR3 covers 14 residues. CDR3 region: CSARRTSGADTQYF. The CDR3 nucleotides are TGCAGTGCTAGGCGGACTAGCGGGGCAGATACGCAGTATTTT.

This clonotype was found many times. V gene TRBV3-1 combines with J gene TRBJ2-3, with D maybe TRBD2 (6 bases). The ends were cut back, 0 bases at V and 4 bases at J, with 17 bases in the middle. This CDR3 comprises 17 residues. Germline CDR1 reads LGHDT; CDR2 reads YNNKEL (reference sequence). DNA for the CDR3: TGTGCCAGCAGCCAAGATGTTTACGGGAGAGGCGCAGATACGCAGTATTTT. Translation gives CASSQDVYGRGADTQYF.

The chain uses TRBV7-9 and TRBJ2-7; TRBD2 aligns across 9 bases. Losses at the gene ends were 6 bases for V and 2 bases for J; bases not matched to a gene: 26. This CDR3 contains 21 residues. Germline V gene data show CDR1 as SEHNR and CDR2 as FQNEAQ (reference sequence). CDR3 residues: CASSGAKAASGKRLLTYEQYF. As DNA, the CDR3 is TGTGCCAGCAGTGGGGCCAAAGCGGCTAGCGGGAAGCGACTCCTGACCTACGAGCAGTACTTC.

In its sample, this clonotype was seen many times. This chain connects TRBV2 to TRBJ2-2; D unclear. The CDR3 loop spans 14 amino acids. Per the germline V gene, CDR1 is SNHLY and CDR2 is FYNNEI. V was pared by 10 bases and J by 4 bases, with 16 bases between. The CDR3 protein is CATATLSGTGELFF. The CDR3 DNA sequence: TGTGCCACCGCAACTCTGTCAGGCACCGGGGAGCTGTTTTTT.

This clonotype showed up just a few times. The V and J genes are TRBV19 and TRBJ2-1, with D tentatively TRBD1 or TRBD2 (6 bases each). Trimming cost V 4 bases and J 8 bases, with 24 bases left between them. CDR1 is LNHDA, CDR2 SQIVND, per germline (reference sequence). The CDR3 covers 17 residues. The CDR3 nucleotides are TGTGCCAGTAGTAAAGACAGGATGGGGGGAATATGGGATGAGCAGTTCTTC. It translates to CASSKDRMGGIWDEQFF.

This clonotype showed up just a few times. The J gene is TRBJ2-7, the V gene TRBV20-1; D unresolved. Trimming cost V 1 base and J 5 bases, with 6 bases left between them. The CDR3 is 11 residues long. Germline V lookup: CDR1 DFQATT, CDR2 SNEGSKA (reference sequence). Here the CDR3 DNA reads TGCAGTGCTAGAGCCCTTAACGAGCAGTACTTC. The encoded protein is CSARALNEQYF.